Below are 2 T cell receptor beta chains sequenced from a single sample in a study of OX40 agonist ivuxolimab in advanced cancers. The table came from immunoSEQ multiplex PCR; TCRdb's copy has only in-frame clones and leaves some out. The table has 85,000 to 100,000 clones, roughly 84% seen once. The sample in question was CD4+ or CD8+ T cells sorted from blood, obtained in a trial of the OX40 agonist ivuxolimab. The receptors shown here come from an adult with an advanced solid tumor such as melanoma, head and neck, liver or kidney cancer.

The chain has TRBV15 and TRBJ1-5; maybe TRBD1 (6 bases). The germline V gene encodes CDR1 LNHNV and CDR2 YYDKDF (reference sequence). The CDR3 runs 19 residues. V shed 5 bases and J shed 0 bases, with 23 bases lying between them. The CDR3 spells CATSPQAHEGDNSNQPQHF. CDR3 DNA sequence: TGTGCCACCAGCCCTCAGGCCCATGAGGGGGATAATAGCAATCAGCCCCAGCATTTT.

The V gene is TRBV4-1, the J gene TRBJ2-1; D possibly matches TRBD1 or TRBD2 (6 bases each). CDR3 length: 18 residues. The germline V gene encodes CDR1 MGHRA and CDR2 YSYEKL. V lost 1 base and J 5 bases, leaving 21 bases between the germline ends. DNA of the CDR3: TGCGCCAGCAGCCAAGTCAACGGGGGCGGGGTTAGGCACAATGAGCAGTTCTTC. This codes for CASSQVNGGGVRHNEQFF.